Following are 21 T cell receptor beta chains from one sample sequenced in a study of response to subunit inactivated influenza vaccine. Using its own MiXCR run on the RT-PCR reads, TCRdb lists one record per CDR3 protein. Among a few hundred thousand distinct CDR3 sequences listed, 12% to 15% were seen once. The sample in question was PBMCs from blood, obtained 11 to 12 days after vaccination. These receptor sequences come from a man aged 45-65 years who received an inactivated influenza vaccine.

The V and J genes are TRBV6-2 or TRBV6-3 and TRBJ2-3, with a weak D call TRBD1 (5 bases). The CDR3 runs 14 residues. Germline V lookup: CDR1 MNHEY, CDR2 SVGEGT. Trimming left V 0 bases short and J 4 bases short, with 8 bases between. CDR3 in DNA: TGTGCCAGCAGTTACTCCAGGGTGGCAGATACGCAGTATTTT. Its translation: CASSYSRVADTQYF.

This clonotype was observed at least ten times. The chain uses TRBV28 and TRBJ2-7; 7 positions agree with TRBD2. V gave up 1 base and J gave up 2 bases; unmatched junction bases: 8. Per the germline V gene, CDR1 is MDHEN and CDR2 is SYDVKM. The CDR3 covers 16 residues. The CDR3 nucleotides read TGTGCCAGCAGTTTATATCCGCGGGGGACTACCTACGAGCAGTACTTC. This translates into CASSLYPRGTTYEQYF.

This clonotype was observed a handful of times. The chain employs TRBV4-1 and TRBJ2-2, with D perhaps matching TRBD1 or TRBD2 (5 bases each). The CDR3 is 16 amino acids. Germline V CDR1 and CDR2: MGHRA, YSYEKL. V was clipped by 4 bases and J by 2 bases, with 14 bases between them. CDR3 sequence: CASSPVKGDNTGELFF. The CDR3 DNA reads as TGCGCCAGCAGCCCGGTTAAAGGGGACAACACCGGGGAGCTGTTTTTT.

The chain has TRBV7-9 and TRBJ2-3; D is perhaps TRBD1 or TRBD2 (5 bases each). V dropped 9 bases and J dropped 2 bases, with 18 bases sitting between them. This CDR3 contains 15 residues. Germline-derived CDR1 and CDR2 are SEHNR and FQNEAQ (reference sequence). Here the CDR3 reads CASLERDGTTDTQYF. The CDR3 nucleotides read TGTGCCAGTTTGGAAAGGGACGGAACCACAGATACGCAGTATTTT.

This chain joins TRBV20-1 and TRBJ2-5; TRBD2 matches at 11 bases. V dropped 4 bases and J dropped 4; count of bases not matched to a gene: 11. The CDR3 spans 16 residues. CDR1 is DFQATT and CDR2 is SNEGSKA in the germline V gene (reference sequence). The CDR3 DNA reads TGCAGTGCTATCGGGAAGATGACTAGCGGGGCAGAGACCCAGTACTTC. This sequence encodes CSAIGKMTSGAETQYF.

The chain employs TRBV27 and TRBJ2-7; D is possibly TRBD2 (5 bases). Germline assignment: CDR1 MNHEY and CDR2 SMNVEV (reference sequence). V was pared by 6 bases and J by 1 base, with 13 bases between. CDR3 size: 14 residues. Here the CDR3 DNA reads TGTGCCAGCAGCAAAGAAGCGGCATCCTACGAGCAGTACTTC. Amino acids: CASSKEAASYEQYF.

The rearrangement links TRBV20-1 to TRBJ2-5, with 9 bases aligning to TRBD1. This CDR3 comprises 14 residues. The junction had 11 bases not matched to a gene; V was cut back by 6 bases and J by 6 bases. Germline CDR1 reads DFQATT; CDR2 reads SNEGSKA (reference sequence). Written as DNA, the CDR3 is TGCAGTGCAACAGTCACAGGGGGCACGAAGACCCAGTACTTC. This gives the protein CSATVTGGTKTQYF.

This clonotype was picked up many times. The limits of the CDR3 on the DNA are not certain, so only TCRdb's listed CDR3 is given. The V gene is TRBV12-3 or TRBV12-4, the J gene TRBJ1-1. The CDR3 is 16 amino acids in total, end residues counted. The CDR3 region is CASSSSSNWRTSEAFF.

This clonotype was counted only a few times. The chain carries TRBV25-1 and TRBJ2-5; 7 bases match TRBD1. Germline CDR1 and CDR2: MGHDK and SYGVNS. The V segment lost 2 bases and the J segment 2 bases; nucleotides outside the gene matches: 8. The CDR3 sequence is 16 residues long. The CDR3 is CASSEGQDSYQETQYF. CDR3 bases: TGTGCCAGCAGTGAAGGACAGGATAGCTATCAAGAGACCCAGTACTTC. Full variable domain (outside the CDR3, taken from reference TRBV25-1 and TRBJ2-5): EADIYQTPRYLVIGTGKKITLECSQTMGHDKMYWYQQDPGMELHLIHYSYGVNSTEKGDLSSESTVSRIRTEHFPLTLESARPSHTSQYLCASSEGQDSYQETQYFGPGTRLLVL.

This clonotype was picked up a small number of times. The V gene is TRBV12-3 or TRBV12-4, the J gene TRBJ2-2, with TRBD2 matching 8 bases. The CDR3 is 17 residues long. V lost 2 bases and J lost 1; bases outside the gene matches: 6. The CDR3: CASSLYGSGRNTGELFF. The CDR3 coding sequence is TGTGCCAGCAGTTTATACGGGAGCGGGAGGAACACCGGGGAGCTGTTTTTT.

This clonotype was observed a handful of times. The rearrangement uses TRBV27 and TRBJ2-1; D call uncertain. Trimming removed 2 bases at V and 6 bases at J, with 5 bases between. The CDR3 consists of 12 residues. Germline CDR1 is MNHEY and CDR2 is SMNVEV (reference sequence). This CDR3 reads CASSLIFNEQFF. For the CDR3, the DNA is TGTGCCAGCAGTTTAATATTCAATGAGCAGTTCTTC.

The chain couples TRBV12-3 or TRBV12-4 to TRBJ2-4; 13 bases map to TRBD2. The CDR3 length is 15 residues. With V trimmed by 8 bases and J by 11 bases, 12 bases remained unmatched. CDR3 loop: CASLFRPGLAGVQYF. CDR3 DNA: TGTGCCAGCCTCTTTCGCCCCGGACTAGCGGGAGTTCAGTACTTC.

V is TRBV20-1 and J is TRBJ2-5; D call uncertain. The CDR3 sequence is 11 residues long. V was clipped by 6 bases and J by 1 base, with 6 bases between them. Germline lookup yields CDR1 DFQATT and CDR2 SNEGSKA (reference sequence). The CDR3 DNA follows: TGCAGTGCATCCGCCCAAGAGACCCAGTACTTC. Amino acids: CSASAQETQYF.

This chain uses TRBV7-2 with TRBJ2-2; D unresolved. Trimming cost V 6 bases and J 1 base, with 9 bases left between them. Germline CDR1 SGHTA, CDR2 FQGNSA. The CDR3 is 14 amino acids. The CDR3 reads CASSTTENTGELFF. The CDR3 DNA reads TGTGCCAGCAGTACGACGGAGAACACCGGGGAGCTGTTTTTT.

This clonotype was detected many times. This rearrangement joins TRBV20-1 to TRBJ1-5, with D possibly matching TRBD1 (6 bases). The CDR3 runs 12 residues. With 6 bases removed from V and 7 bases from J, the gap between germline ends came to 13 bases. Germline V gene lookup returns CDR1 DFQATT and CDR2 SNEGSKA (reference sequence). The CDR3 spells CSANTGNQPQHF. In nucleotides, the CDR3 is TGCAGTGCCAATACAGGGAACCAGCCCCAGCATTTT.

CDR3 DNA sequence: TGTGCCAGCAACGAGGACGTTTCTGGGGCCAACGTCCTGACTTTC. Translating it yields CASNEDVSGANVLTF. This chain joins TRBV7-9 and TRBJ2-6; D gene ambiguous. Trimming cost V 7 bases and J 1 base, with 11 bases left between them. CDR1 is SEHNR, CDR2 FQNEAQ, per germline (reference sequence). The CDR3 length is 15 residues.

The chain employs TRBV5-1 and TRBJ2-1, with a weak D call TRBD1 (5 bases). This CDR3 comprises 17 residues. With 0 bases removed from V and 1 base from J, the gap between germline ends came to 14 bases. Germline CDR1 and CDR2: SGHRS and YFSETQ. Here the CDR3 DNA reads TGCGCCAGCAGCTTGGCCTTGCAGGGTGGATCCTACAATGAGCAGTTCTTC. It codes for CASSLALQGGSYNEQFF. The full variable domain, its missing parts supplied by reference TRBV5-1 and TRBJ2-1, is KAGVTQTPRYLIKTRGQQVTLSCSPISGHRSVSWYQQTPGQGLQFLFEYFSETQRNKGNFPGRFSGRQFSNSRSEMNVSTLELGDSALYLCASSLALQGGSYNEQFFGPGTRLTVL.

The rearrangement uses TRBV3-1 and TRBJ1-2; D uncertain. CDR1 is LGHDT, CDR2 YNNKEL, per germline (reference sequence). With 0 bases removed from V and 6 bases from J, the gap between germline ends came to 8 bases. CDR3 size: 13 residues. CDR3 region: CASSQESSHGYTF. DNA for the CDR3: TGTGCCAGCAGCCAAGAGTCTTCGCATGGCTACACCTTC.

This clonotype was detected many times. V gene TRBV5-1 combines with J gene TRBJ2-5; maybe TRBD2 (5 bases). Germline CDR1 is SGHRS and CDR2 is YFSETQ. CDR3 length: 15 residues. V lost 4 bases, J lost 3 bases, and 16 bases lay in between. This chain's CDR3 is CASSTGLGNEETQYF. DNA for the CDR3: TGCGCCAGCAGCACGGGATTGGGGAACGAAGAGACCCAGTACTTC.

This clonotype was found a few times. The chain recombines TRBV7-9 with TRBJ1-1; 9 positions agree with TRBD1. With V trimmed by 5 bases and J by 4 bases, 8 bases remained unmatched. Germline assignment: CDR1 SEHNR and CDR2 FQNEAQ (reference sequence). The CDR3 has 15 amino acids. The CDR3 protein is CASSATGGWSTEAFF. Written as DNA, the CDR3 is TGTGCCAGCAGCGCCACAGGGGGCTGGAGCACTGAAGCTTTCTTT.

The chain's CDR3 is CASSGQGRLEKLFF. CDR3 coding DNA: TGTGCCAGCAGTGGACAGGGGCGGTTGGAAAAACTGTTTTTT. The rearrangement uses TRBV12-3 or TRBV12-4 and TRBJ1-4, with TRBD1 matching over 9 bases. The CDR3 length is 14 residues. Trimming removed 5 bases from V and 8 bases from J; junction bases left unmatched: 6.